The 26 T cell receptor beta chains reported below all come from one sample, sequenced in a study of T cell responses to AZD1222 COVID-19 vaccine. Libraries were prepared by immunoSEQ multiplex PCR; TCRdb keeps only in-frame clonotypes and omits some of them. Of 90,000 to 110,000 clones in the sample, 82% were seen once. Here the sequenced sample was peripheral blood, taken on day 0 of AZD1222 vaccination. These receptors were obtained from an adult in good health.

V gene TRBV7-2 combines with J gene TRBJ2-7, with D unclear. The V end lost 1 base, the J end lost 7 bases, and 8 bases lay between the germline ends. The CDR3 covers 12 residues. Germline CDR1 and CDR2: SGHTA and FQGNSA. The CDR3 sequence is CASSLDVEEQYF. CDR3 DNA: TGTGCCAGCAGCTTAGACGTCGAGGAGCAGTACTTC.

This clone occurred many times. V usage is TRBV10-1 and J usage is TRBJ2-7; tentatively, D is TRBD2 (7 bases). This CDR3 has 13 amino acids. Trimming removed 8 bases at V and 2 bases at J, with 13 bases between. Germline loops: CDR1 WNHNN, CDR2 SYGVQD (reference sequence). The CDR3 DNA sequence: TGCGCCAGCGGGAGGGGGACTACCTACGAGCAGTACTTC. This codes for CASGRGTTYEQYF.

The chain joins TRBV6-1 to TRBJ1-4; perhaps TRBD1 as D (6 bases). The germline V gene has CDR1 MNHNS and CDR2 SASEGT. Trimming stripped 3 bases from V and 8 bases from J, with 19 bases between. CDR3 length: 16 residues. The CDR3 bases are TGTGCCAGCAGTGATCTAAGACGGGGGCTGGGAGAAAAACTGTTTTTT. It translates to CASSDLRRGLGEKLFF.

Here the CDR3 DNA reads TGCGCCAGCAGCTTGGAGGTGGCCAGCATGAACACTGAAGCTTTCTTT. As protein: CASSLEVASMNTEAFF. The chain is built from TRBV5-1 and TRBJ1-1; D gene uncertain. The germline CDR1 and CDR2 sequences are SGHRS and YFSETQ. The length of the CDR3 is 16 residues. V lost 0 bases and J lost 0, with 12 bases in between. Supplemented by reference TRBV5-1 and TRBJ1-1, the full variable domain reads KAGVTQTPRYLIKTRGQQVTLSCSPISGHRSVSWYQQTPGQGLQFLFEYFSETQRNKGNFPGRFSGRQFSNSRSEMNVSTLELGDSALYLCASSLEVASMNTEAFFGQGTRLTVV.

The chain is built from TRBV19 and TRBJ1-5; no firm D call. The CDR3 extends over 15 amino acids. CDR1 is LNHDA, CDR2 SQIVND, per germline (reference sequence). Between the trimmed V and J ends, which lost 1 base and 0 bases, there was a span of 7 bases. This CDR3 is CASSIGGYSNQPQHF. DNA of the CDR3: TGTGCCAGTAGTATAGGGGGTTATAGCAATCAGCCCCAGCATTTT.

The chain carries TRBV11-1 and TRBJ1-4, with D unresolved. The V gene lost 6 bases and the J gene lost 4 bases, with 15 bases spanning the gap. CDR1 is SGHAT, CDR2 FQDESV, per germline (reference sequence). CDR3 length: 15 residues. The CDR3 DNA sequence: TGTGCCAGCAGTTACAATTACGGGATTAATGAAAAACTGTTTTTT. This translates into CASSYNYGINEKLFF. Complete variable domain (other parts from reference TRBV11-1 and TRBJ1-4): EAEVAQSPRYKITEKSQAVAFWCDPISGHATLYWYRQILGQGPELLVQFQDESVVDDSQLPKDRFSAERLKGVDSTLKIQPAELGDSAMYLCASSYNYGINEKLFFGSGTQLSVL.

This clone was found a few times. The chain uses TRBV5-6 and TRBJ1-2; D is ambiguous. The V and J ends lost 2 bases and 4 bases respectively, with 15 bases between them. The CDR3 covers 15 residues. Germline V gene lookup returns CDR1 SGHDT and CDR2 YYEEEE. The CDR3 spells CASSLSGFLLYGYTF. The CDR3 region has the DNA TGTGCCAGCAGCTTATCTGGGTTTCTCCTCTATGGCTACACCTTC.

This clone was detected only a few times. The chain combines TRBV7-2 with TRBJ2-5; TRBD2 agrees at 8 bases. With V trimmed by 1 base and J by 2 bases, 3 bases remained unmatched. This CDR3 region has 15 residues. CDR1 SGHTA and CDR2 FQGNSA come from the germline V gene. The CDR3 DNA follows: TGTGCCAGCAGCTTAGGGTTAGCGGGACAAGAGACCCAGTACTTC. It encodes CASSLGLAGQETQYF.

The CDR3 spells CASSSWSSYEQYF. As DNA, the CDR3 is TGTGCCAGCAGCTCCTGGAGCTCCTACGAGCAGTACTTC. This chain connects TRBV7-2 to TRBJ2-7, with D hard to call. Germline V gene sequence: CDR1 SGHTA, CDR2 FQGNSA. The CDR3 sequence is 13 residues long. V was trimmed by 4 bases and J by 0 bases, leaving 7 bases between them.

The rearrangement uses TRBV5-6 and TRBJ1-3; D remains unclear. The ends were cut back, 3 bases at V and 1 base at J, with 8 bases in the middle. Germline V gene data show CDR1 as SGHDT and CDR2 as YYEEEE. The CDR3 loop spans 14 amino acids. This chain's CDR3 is CASSSRGSGNTIYF. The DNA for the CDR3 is TGTGCCAGCAGCTCGAGAGGGTCTGGAAACACCATATATTTT. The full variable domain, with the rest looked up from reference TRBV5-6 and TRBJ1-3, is DAGVTQSPTHLIKTRGQQVTLRCSPKSGHDTVSWYQQALGQGPQFIFQYYEEEERQRGNFPDRFSGHQFPNYSSELNVNALLLGDSALYLCASSSRGSGNTIYFGEGSWLTVV.

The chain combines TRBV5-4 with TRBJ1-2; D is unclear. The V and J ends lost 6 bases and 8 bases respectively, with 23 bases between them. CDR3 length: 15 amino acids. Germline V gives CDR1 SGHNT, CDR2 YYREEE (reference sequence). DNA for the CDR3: TGTGCCAGCACCCTAGGGAACAGTCGGGTCCAGGGCTACACCTTC. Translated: CASTLGNSRVQGYTF.

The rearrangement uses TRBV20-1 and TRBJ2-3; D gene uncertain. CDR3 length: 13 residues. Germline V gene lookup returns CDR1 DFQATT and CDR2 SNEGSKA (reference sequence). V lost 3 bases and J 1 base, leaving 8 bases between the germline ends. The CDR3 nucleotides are TGCAGTGCTAGTGTCGGGCGCACAGATACGCAGTATTTT. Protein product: CSASVGRTDTQYF.

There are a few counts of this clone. CDR3 sequence (DNA): TGTGCCAGCAGTCCCATACAGGGTCGCTATGGCTACACCTTC. It specifies CASSPIQGRYGYTF. The V call is TRBV6-5, the J call TRBJ1-2, with D possibly matching TRBD1 (6 bases). Trimming took off 5 bases at V and 4 bases at J, with 14 bases between the two ends. Germline V CDR1 and CDR2: MNHEY, SVGAGI. The CDR3 runs to 14 residues.

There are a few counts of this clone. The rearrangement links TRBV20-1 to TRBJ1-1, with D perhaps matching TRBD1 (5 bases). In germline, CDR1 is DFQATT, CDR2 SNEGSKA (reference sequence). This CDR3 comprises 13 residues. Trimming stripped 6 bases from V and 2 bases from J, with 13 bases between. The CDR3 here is CSASRQGNTEAFF. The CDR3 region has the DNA TGCAGTGCGAGTAGGCAGGGTAACACTGAAGCTTTCTTT.

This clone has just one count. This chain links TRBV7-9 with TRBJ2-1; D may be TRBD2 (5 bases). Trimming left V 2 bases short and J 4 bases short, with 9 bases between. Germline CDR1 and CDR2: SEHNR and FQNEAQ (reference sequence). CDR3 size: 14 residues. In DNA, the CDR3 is TGTGCCAGCAGCTTAAGACTAACTTACAATGAGCAGTTCTTC. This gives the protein CASSLRLTYNEQFF.

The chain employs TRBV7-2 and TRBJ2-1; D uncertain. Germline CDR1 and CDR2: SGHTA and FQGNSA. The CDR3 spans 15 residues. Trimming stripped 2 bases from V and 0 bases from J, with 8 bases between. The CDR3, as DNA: TGTGCCAGCAGCTTAAGTGGAATCTCCTACAATGAGCAGTTCTTC. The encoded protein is CASSLSGISYNEQFF. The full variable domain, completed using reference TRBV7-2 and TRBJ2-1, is GAGVSQSPSNKVTEKGKDVELRCDPISGHTALYWYRQSLGQGLEFLIYFQGNSAPDKSGLPSDRFSAERTGGSVSTLTIQRTQQEDSAVYLCASSLSGISYNEQFFGPGTRLTVL.

CDR3: CASSFQGISGYTF. The CDR3 DNA reads TGTGCCAGCAGTTTTCAGGGAATCAGTGGCTACACCTTC. The V and J genes are TRBV12-3 or TRBV12-4 and TRBJ1-2, with D possibly being TRBD1 (5 bases). Trimming removed 3 bases at V and 7 bases at J, with 12 bases between. This CDR3 is 13 amino acids long.

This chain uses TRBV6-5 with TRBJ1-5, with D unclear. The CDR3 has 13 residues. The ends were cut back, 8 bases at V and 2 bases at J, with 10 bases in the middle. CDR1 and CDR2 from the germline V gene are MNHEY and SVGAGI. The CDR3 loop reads CASHVRGNQPQHF. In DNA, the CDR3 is TGTGCCAGCCACGTGCGGGGCAATCAGCCCCAGCATTTT.

This CDR3 reads CASSLRADSPLHF. CDR3 DNA sequence: TGTGCCAGCAGCTTAAGGGCGGATTCACCCCTCCACTTT. V gene TRBV5-5 combines with J gene TRBJ1-6, with no clear D. The CDR3 covers 13 residues. V gave up 2 bases and J gave up 8 bases, with 8 bases separating them. CDR1 is SGHKS, CDR2 YYEKEE, per germline (reference sequence).

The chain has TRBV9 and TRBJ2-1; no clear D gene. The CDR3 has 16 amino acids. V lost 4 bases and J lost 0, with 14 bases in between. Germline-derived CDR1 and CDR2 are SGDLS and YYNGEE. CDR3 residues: CASSPYGVPSYNEQFF. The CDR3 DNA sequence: TGTGCCAGCAGCCCGTACGGCGTTCCCTCCTACAATGAGCAGTTCTTC.

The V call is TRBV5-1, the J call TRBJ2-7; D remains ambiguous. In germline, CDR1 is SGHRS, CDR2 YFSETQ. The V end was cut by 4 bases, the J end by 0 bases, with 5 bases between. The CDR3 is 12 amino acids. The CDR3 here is CASSPASYEQYF. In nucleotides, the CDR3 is TGCGCCAGCAGCCCGGCCTCCTACGAGCAGTACTTC.

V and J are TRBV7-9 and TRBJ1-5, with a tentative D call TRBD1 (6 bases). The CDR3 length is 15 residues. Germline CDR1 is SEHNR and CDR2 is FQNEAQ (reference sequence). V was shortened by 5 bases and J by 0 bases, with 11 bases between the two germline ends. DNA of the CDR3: TGTGCCAGCAGCCCTCGGGGGGCTAGCAATCAGCCCCAGCATTTT. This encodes CASSPRGASNQPQHF.

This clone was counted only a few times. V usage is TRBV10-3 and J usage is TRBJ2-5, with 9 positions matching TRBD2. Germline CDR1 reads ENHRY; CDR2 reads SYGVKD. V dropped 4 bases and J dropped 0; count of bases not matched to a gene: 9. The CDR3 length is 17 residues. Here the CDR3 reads CAISGKRLAENQETQYF. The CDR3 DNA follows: TGTGCCATCAGTGGAAAAAGACTAGCGGAGAACCAAGAGACCCAGTACTTC.

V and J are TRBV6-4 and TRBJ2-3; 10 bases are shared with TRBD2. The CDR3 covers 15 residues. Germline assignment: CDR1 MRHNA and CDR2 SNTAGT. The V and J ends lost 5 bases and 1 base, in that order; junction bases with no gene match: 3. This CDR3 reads CASSRTSGGTDTQYF. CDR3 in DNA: TGTGCCAGCAGTCGCACTAGCGGGGGCACAGATACGCAGTATTTT.

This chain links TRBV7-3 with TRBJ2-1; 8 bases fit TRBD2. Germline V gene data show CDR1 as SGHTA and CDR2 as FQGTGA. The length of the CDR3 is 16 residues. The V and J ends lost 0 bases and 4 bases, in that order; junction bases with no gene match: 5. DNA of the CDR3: TGTGCCAGCAGCTTAACCGGGACTAGGTCTTACAATGAGCAGTTCTTC. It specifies CASSLTGTRSYNEQFF. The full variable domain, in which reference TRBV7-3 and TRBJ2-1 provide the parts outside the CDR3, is GAGVSQTPSNKVTEKGKYVELRCDPISGHTALYWYRQSLGQGPEFLIYFQGTGAADDSGLPNDRFFAVRPEGSVSTLKIQRTERGDSAVYLCASSLTGTRSYNEQFFGPGTRLTVL.

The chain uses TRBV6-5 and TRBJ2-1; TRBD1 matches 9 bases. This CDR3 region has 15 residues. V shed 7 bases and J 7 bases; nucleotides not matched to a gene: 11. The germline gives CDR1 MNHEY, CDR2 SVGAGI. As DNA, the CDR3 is TGTGCCAGCAAGGGGACAGGGTTTCTGGGGAATGAGCAGTTCTTC. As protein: CASKGTGFLGNEQFF.